The sample holds one count of the clone carrying this T cell receptor beta chain. This specimen comes from a study of T cell changes during pregnancy in multiple sclerosis. Profiling relied on immunoSEQ multiplex PCR, and the TCRdb table lists in-frame clones only, not all of them. The data contain tens of thousands of clones, roughly 90% of them singletons. V was cut by 7 bases and J by 3 bases, with 13 bases left in between. Germline CDR1 reads MNHEY; CDR2 reads SVGAGI. The CDR3 is 13 amino acids. The sequence came from a female donor in good health, enrolled as a control in a pregnancy study. The sample here was CD4+ T cells from peripheral blood mononuclear cells, taken after pregnancy. The chain recombines TRBV6-5 with TRBJ2-7; D is perhaps TRBD1 (5 bases). CDR3 sequence: CASTGAGHYEQYF. The CDR3 coding sequence is TGTGCCAGCACTGGGGCCGGGCACTACGAGCAGTACTTC.